The TCR beta chain described here comes from a study of blood T cell repertoires in COVID-19. This CDR3 region has 14 residues. Germline assignment: CDR1 SGHNT and CDR2 YYREEE (reference sequence). Unmatched junction bases numbered 7, after V lost 5 bases and J lost 5 bases. Assay: immunoSEQ multiplex PCR; the TCRdb copy retains only in-frame clones and omits some. The data contain roughly 140,000 clones, around 80% of them singletons. Participant age was roughly 18 to 90 years, and participants resided in approximately 24 US areas. The chain carries TRBV5-4 and TRBJ2-5, with 9 bases identical to TRBD1. Sequenced material: PBMCs or T cells enriched from blood (not recorded which). The receptor was isolated from a man aged 50 to 60 who had recovered from COVID-19. The CDR3 bases are TGTGCCAGCAGACCGGACAGGGGTACGGAGACCCAGTACTTC. Translation: CASRPDRGTETQYF.